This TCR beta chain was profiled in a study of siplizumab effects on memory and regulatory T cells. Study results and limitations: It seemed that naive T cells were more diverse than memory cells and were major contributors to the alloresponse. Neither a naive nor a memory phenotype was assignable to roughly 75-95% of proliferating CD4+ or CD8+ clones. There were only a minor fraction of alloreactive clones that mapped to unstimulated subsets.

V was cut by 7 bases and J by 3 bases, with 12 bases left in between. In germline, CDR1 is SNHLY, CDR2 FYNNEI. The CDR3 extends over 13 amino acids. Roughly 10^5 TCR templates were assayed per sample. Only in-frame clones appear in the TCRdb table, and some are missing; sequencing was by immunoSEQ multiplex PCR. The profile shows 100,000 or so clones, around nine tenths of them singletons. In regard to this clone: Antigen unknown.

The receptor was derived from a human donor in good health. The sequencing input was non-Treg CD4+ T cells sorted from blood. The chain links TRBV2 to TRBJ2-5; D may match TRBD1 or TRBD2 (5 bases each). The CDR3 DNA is TGTGCCAGCATATTCGGGGCCGAAGAGACCCAGTACTTC. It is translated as CASIFGAEETQYF.